Below, 27 T cell receptor beta chains from the same sample are listed, as sequenced in a study of blood T cell repertoires in COVID-19. Sequenced by immunoSEQ multiplex PCR; TCRdb stores in-frame clones only, minus some. This sample carries about 83,000 clones, approximately 80% of them seen once, and the ten largest clones take 15% to 17%. Sequenced material: peripheral blood. These TCRs come from a woman over 75 with acute or convalescent COVID-19.

The table lists this clone with a few counts. The chain joins TRBV7-8 to TRBJ1-5, with 8 bases that match TRBD1. With V trimmed by 1 base and J by 0 bases, 11 bases remained unmatched. This CDR3 is 19 amino acids long. CDR1 SGHVS and CDR2 FQNEAQ come from the germline V gene. The CDR3 spells CASSLVLGTGENSNQPQHF. The CDR3 DNA sequence: TGTGCCAGCAGCTTAGTGTTGGGGACAGGAGAAAATAGCAATCAGCCCCAGCATTTT.

V is TRBV7-9 and J is TRBJ1-4; no clear D gene. The germline V gene encodes CDR1 SEHNR and CDR2 FQNEAQ (reference sequence). The CDR3 is made up of 14 amino acids. Deletions cut 5 bases from V and 5 bases from J, with 12 bases between. The CDR3 DNA is TGTGCCAGCAGCCCCGGTCTCTCCAATGAAAAACTGTTTTTT. This sequence encodes CASSPGLSNEKLFF. Full variable domain (outside the CDR3, taken from reference TRBV7-9 and TRBJ1-4): DTGVSQNPRHKITKRGQNVTFRCDPISEHNRLYWYRQTLGQGPEFLTYFQNEAQLEKSRLLSDRFSAERPKGSFSTLEIQRTEQGDSAMYLCASSPGLSNEKLFFGSGTQLSVL.

This clone was picked up one time. The chain is built from TRBV29-1 and TRBJ2-5; D is uncertain. Germline V CDR1 and CDR2: SQVTM, ANQGSEA. The CDR3 contains 11 residues. V lost 7 bases to trimming and J lost 5 bases, with 11 bases between them. The CDR3 nucleotides are TGCAGCGCCGCTGTCGCGGAGACCCAGTACTTC. This codes for CSAAVAETQYF.

The table lists this clone with a count of one. The chain employs TRBV10-3 and TRBJ2-5; TRBD1 is a possible D gene (6 bases). The CDR3 has 15 amino acids. V lost 0 bases and J lost 2, with 10 bases in between. Germline V gene sequence: CDR1 ENHRY, CDR2 SYGVKD. In DNA, the CDR3 is TGTGCCATCAGTGAGTCGGGCAGGGGACAAGAGACCCAGTACTTC. Its protein product is CAISESGRGQETQYF.

This clone was seen a few times. The chain carries TRBV21-1 and TRBJ1-4; the D call TRBD1 from the table was never checked on the DNA. TRBV21-1 is annotated as a pseudogene. This CDR3 comprises 14 residues. The CDR3 protein is CASSFDRENEKLFF. DNA of the CDR3: TGTGCCAGCAGCTTCGACAGGGAGAATGAAAAACTGTTTTTT.

The chain uses TRBV7-2 and TRBJ2-1, with a tentative D call TRBD2 (5 bases). Germline V gives CDR1 SGHTA, CDR2 FQGNSA. Trimming pared 7 bases from V and 0 bases from J, leaving 19 bases between. This CDR3 has 17 amino acids. In nucleotides, the CDR3 is TGTGCCAGCACCCCTTTTTTGCCGGGAAGCTCCTACAATGAGCAGTTCTTC. Translated, it gives CASTPFLPGSSYNEQFF.

V and J are TRBV19 and TRBJ1-2; D might be TRBD1 (5 bases). Trimming shortened V by 1 base and J by 8 bases, and 17 bases separated the two germline ends. CDR1 is LNHDA, CDR2 SQIVND, per germline (reference sequence). The CDR3 is made up of 15 amino acids. The CDR3 DNA reads as TGTGCCAGTAGTATAGCTGACAGCCGGACGGACGGCTACACCTTC. Its translation is CASSIADSRTDGYTF.

The chain joins TRBV5-8 to TRBJ2-4; 8 bases agree with TRBD1. Per the germline V gene, CDR1 is SGHTS and CDR2 is YDEGEE. The CDR3 runs 16 residues. V was pared by 4 bases and J by 1 base, with 7 bases of the junction left unmatched. For the CDR3, the DNA is TGTGCCAGCAGCCCGCGGGACAGGACGGCCAAAAACATTCAGTACTTC. Translating gives CASSPRDRTAKNIQYF.

The chain combines TRBV18 with TRBJ1-1; 8 positions agree with TRBD1. Germline V gene data show CDR1 as KGHSH and CDR2 as LQKENI. The CDR3 consists of 14 residues. With V trimmed by 2 bases and J by 3 bases, 2 bases remained unmatched. The CDR3 protein is CASSPGTGYTEAFF. The CDR3, as DNA: TGTGCCAGCTCACCAGGGACAGGTTACACTGAAGCTTTCTTT.

V usage is TRBV7-2 and J usage is TRBJ2-3; 14 bases are shared with TRBD2. This CDR3 region has 18 residues. CDR1 and CDR2 from the germline V gene are SGHTA and FQGNSA. V dropped 4 bases and J dropped 4; count of bases not matched to a gene: 10. The CDR3 sequence is CASSSRPTSGGAPDTQYF. CDR3 nucleotides: TGTGCCAGCAGCTCCCGACCGACTAGCGGGGGGGCCCCAGATACGCAGTATTTT.

Only a few counts were recorded for this clone. The sample holds other DNA sequences that translate to the same CDR3. The chain links TRBV5-4 to TRBJ1-4; D is undetermined. The V gene's germline CDR1 is SGHNT and CDR2 YYREEE (reference sequence). The CDR3 covers 14 residues. Trimming shortened V by 1 base and J by 0 bases, and 4 bases separated the two germline ends. The CDR3 coding sequence is TGTGCCAGCAGCTTGCGGGCAACTAATGAAAAACTGTTTTTT. Its protein is CASSLRATNEKLFF.

The gene calls are TRBV4-3 and TRBJ1-2, with D perhaps TRBD1 (5 bases). The V and J ends lost 1 base and 6 bases respectively, with 12 bases between them. This CDR3 is built from 14 residues. The germline V gene has CDR1 LGHNA and CDR2 YSLEER. CDR3 sequence reads: CASSQGRAANGYTF. CDR3 DNA: TGCGCCAGCAGCCAAGGCAGGGCTGCTAATGGCTACACCTTC.

This CDR3 is CASSPGPDSPKFYNEQFF. The CDR3 region has the DNA TGTGCCAGCAGCCCCGGTCCGGACAGCCCAAAATTCTACAATGAGCAGTTCTTC. The genes are TRBV6-2 or TRBV6-3 and TRBJ2-1; a possible D gene is TRBD1 (6 bases). Trimming took 6 bases from V and 3 from J, leaving 24 bases between them. Germline V CDR1 and CDR2: MNHEY, SVGEGT. The CDR3 is made up of 18 amino acids.

The V gene is TRBV6-5, the J gene TRBJ1-4; D possibly corresponds to TRBD1 (5 bases). CDR1 and CDR2 (germline): MNHEY, SVGAGI. This CDR3 is 15 amino acids long. V lost 6 bases and J 3 bases, leaving 14 bases between the germline ends. The CDR3 spells CASSFGGAPNEKLFF. The CDR3, as DNA: TGTGCCAGCAGCTTCGGGGGAGCTCCTAATGAAAAACTGTTTTTT.

The chain joins TRBV5-1 to TRBJ2-5; TRBD2 matches at 13 bases. Per the germline V gene, CDR1 is SGHRS and CDR2 is YFSETQ. This CDR3 spans 16 amino acids. The trim removed 0 bases at V and 1 base at J, leaving 0 bases unmatched. The DNA of the CDR3 is TGCGCCAGCAGCTTGGGGACTAGCGGGGGCCAAGAGACCCAGTACTTC. Its protein product is CASSLGTSGGQETQYF.

V and J are TRBV7-9 and TRBJ2-7; D uncertain. V lost 1 base and J lost 6, with 13 bases in between. From germline, CDR1 is SEHNR and CDR2 FQNEAQ (reference sequence). The CDR3 covers 14 residues. CDR3 sequence: CASSLGSTSLEQYF. CDR3 DNA: TGTGCCAGCAGCTTAGGAAGCACGTCGCTCGAGCAGTACTTC.

The chain joins TRBV29-1 to TRBJ1-1, with 8 bases identical to TRBD1. The CDR3 runs 13 residues. The trim removed 7 bases at V and 5 bases at J, leaving 9 bases unmatched. In germline, CDR1 is SQVTM, CDR2 ANQGSEA. The CDR3 region is CSARTGGMTEAFF. The CDR3 region has the DNA TGCAGCGCTCGAACAGGGGGTATGACTGAAGCTTTCTTT.

The chain recombines TRBV30 with TRBJ2-3; D remains ambiguous. Between the trimmed V and J ends, which lost 0 bases and 7 bases, there was a span of 17 bases. CDR3 length equals 15 residues. In germline, CDR1 is GTSNPN, CDR2 SVGIG (reference sequence). This chain's CDR3 is CAWSVLAHGMNTQYF. CDR3 nucleotide sequence: TGTGCCTGGAGTGTTCTTGCGCACGGTATGAATACGCAGTATTTT.

This sequence joins TRBV7-9 and TRBJ2-7, with D perhaps TRBD1 (6 bases). The CDR3 has 14 residues. The germline CDR1 and CDR2 sequences are SEHNR and FQNEAQ (reference sequence). V shed 2 bases and J shed 2 bases, with 10 bases lying between them. The DNA for the CDR3 is TGTGCCAGCAGCTTAAGTCAGGGGCCCTACGAGCAGTACTTC. It translates to CASSLSQGPYEQYF.

The chain has TRBV7-2 and TRBJ1-3; 8 bases line up with TRBD1. This CDR3 comprises 15 residues. CDR1 is SGHTA, CDR2 FQGNSA, per germline. J gave up 3 bases and V 5 bases, and 6 bases lay outside the gene matches. For the CDR3, the DNA is TGTGCCAGCAGCACAGGGGGACTCGGTGGAAACACCATATATTTT. This translates into CASSTGGLGGNTIYF.

This clone was seen only a few times. Here the CDR3 DNA reads TGTGCCACCAGTGATTCCGGGACATTGTACACCTTC. This translates into CATSDSGTLYTF. The chain uses TRBV24-1 and TRBJ1-2; possible D gene TRBD1, 6 bases. CDR1 and CDR2 from the germline V gene are KGHDR and SFDVKD. The CDR3 covers 12 residues. The V end was cut by 2 bases, the J end by 11 bases, with 11 bases between.

This clone has only a few counts. This chain joins TRBV5-4 and TRBJ2-6; weak D call: TRBD1 (6 bases). Between the trimmed V and J ends, which lost 2 bases and 5 bases, there was a span of 11 bases. Germline V lookup: CDR1 SGHNT, CDR2 YYREEE (reference sequence). This CDR3 has 15 residues. CDR3 loop: CASSFERGRANVLTF. In DNA form, the CDR3 reads TGTGCCAGCAGCTTTGAGAGGGGGAGGGCCAACGTCCTGACTTTC.

This clone has a single count. The chain couples TRBV7-2 to TRBJ2-2; no firm D call. The CDR3 has 12 residues. From germline, CDR1 is SGHTA and CDR2 FQGNSA. V lost 5 bases to trimming and J lost 6 bases, with 7 bases between them. The CDR3 DNA follows: TGTGCCAGCAGCAAGCTAGCCGGGGAGCTGTTTTTT. This gives the protein CASSKLAGELFF.

The J gene is TRBJ1-1, the V gene TRBV10-3; 7 bases fit TRBD1. Unmatched junction bases numbered 8, after V lost 0 bases and J lost 4 bases. CDR1 and CDR2 from the germline V gene are ENHRY and SYGVKD. The CDR3 loop spans 16 amino acids. This CDR3 reads CAISESQAGGPTEAFF. The CDR3 DNA reads as TGTGCCATCAGTGAGTCCCAGGCAGGGGGACCCACTGAAGCTTTCTTT.

V is TRBV28 and J is TRBJ2-7; no firm D call. Germline V gene lookup returns CDR1 MDHEN and CDR2 SYDVKM. Trimming cost V 3 bases and J 1 base, with 10 bases left between them. The CDR3 totals 14 residues. DNA of the CDR3: TGTGCCAGCAGTTTCGACAAGATTTCCTACGAGCAGTACTTC. This gives the protein CASSFDKISYEQYF.

The CDR3 protein is CASSFELSTDTQYF. CDR3 nucleotides: TGTGCCAGCAGCTTTGAACTCAGCACAGATACGCAGTATTTT. The chain links TRBV7-2 to TRBJ2-3; no reliable D call. V was cut by 3 bases and J by 0 bases, with 7 bases left in between. Germline loops: CDR1 SGHTA, CDR2 FQGNSA. The CDR3 is 14 amino acids.

This chain uses TRBV18 with TRBJ2-3; a weak D match, TRBD2 (6 bases). Germline assignment: CDR1 KGHSH and CDR2 LQKENI. The CDR3 length is 15 residues. V dropped 3 bases and J dropped 2 bases, with 12 bases sitting between them. CDR3 nucleotide sequence: TGTGCCAGCTCACCCCGGGAGAAAATCACAGATACGCAGTATTTT. Translating gives CASSPREKITDTQYF.